The clone carrying this T cell receptor (beta chain) appeared many times. Its matching antigen is unknown. TCR beta CDR3 sequences were amplified from RNA transcripts. First-round RT-PCR of the TCR CDR3 relied on the HTBI primer set. TCRdb analysed the multiplex PCR reads with MiXCR anew, one entry per CDR3 protein. This sample has about 640,000 distinct CDR3 sequences; less than 25% occur once, and the top ten carry around a third. The source of the sample is a study of T cells in Graves' hyperthyroidism and ophthalmopathy. About the study: Peripheral blood collection took place at initial diagnosis, before any treatment. Findings and limits, study-wide: Model predictions of ophthalmopathy came a median around 6.5 months before onset.

Germline-derived CDR1 and CDR2 are SGHTA and FQGNSA. The length of the CDR3 is 14 residues. The V end was cut by 5 bases, the J end by 2 bases, with 12 bases between. The TCR comes from a man aged 30-40 years with Graves' ophthalmopathy. The chain uses TRBV7-2 and TRBJ1-1; the D is unclear. The sample taken for sequencing was blood. The CDR3 here is CASSRLRGNTEAFF. CDR3 in DNA: TGTGCCAGCAGCCGCCTCCGGGGAAACACTGAAGCTTTCTTT. Full variable domain (missing parts from reference TRBV7-2 and TRBJ1-1): GAGVSQSPSNKVTEKGKDVELRCDPISGHTALYWYRQSLGQGLEFLIYFQGNSAPDKSGLPSDRFSAERTGGSVSTLTIQRTQQEDSAVYLCASSRLRGNTEAFFGQGTRLTVV.